A single sample is the source of the 24 T cell receptor beta chains below, sequenced in a study of T cells in Graves' hyperthyroidism and ophthalmopathy. Authors of the study amplified TCR beta CDR3 regions from RNA transcripts. The study used the HTBI primer set for a first-round RT-PCR of the TCR CDR3. In TCRdb, the multiplex PCR reads were re-called with MiXCR into one record per CDR3 protein. The sample has more than 450,000 distinct CDR3 sequences; around 13% are singletons. The sequencing input was blood. These receptors were obtained from a woman in her thirties or forties with Graves' hyperthyroidism.

The rearrangement uses TRBV6-2 or TRBV6-3 and TRBJ1-3, with no clear D. This CDR3 spans 17 amino acids. The V end was cut by 2 bases, the J end by 1 base, with 15 bases between. Per germline, CDR1 MNHEY and CDR2 SVGEGT. The CDR3 is CASSYTQPGASGNTIYF. The CDR3 region has the DNA TGTGCCAGCAGTTACACTCAACCTGGAGCGTCTGGAAACACCATATATTTT.

The chain links TRBV6-1 to TRBJ1-5; possible D gene TRBD1, 5 bases. Per the germline V gene, CDR1 is MNHNS and CDR2 is SASEGT. With 2 bases removed from V and 4 bases from J, the gap between germline ends came to 18 bases. There are 17 residues in the CDR3. The CDR3 spells CASSEFGVGGPNQPQHF. DNA for the CDR3: TGTGCCAGCAGTGAATTCGGGGTGGGGGGACCTAATCAGCCCCAGCATTTT.

At least ten counts were recorded for this clonotype. The V gene is TRBV2, the J gene TRBJ2-1, with D perhaps TRBD2 (5 bases). Germline values: CDR1 SNHLY, CDR2 FYNNEI. V shed 7 bases and J shed 6 bases, with 13 bases lying between them. The CDR3 totals 13 residues. The CDR3 DNA is TGTGCCAGCAATGGCGGTGAGGGCAATGAGCAGTTCTTC. The encoded protein is CASNGGEGNEQFF.

This clonotype came up many times. The rearrangement links TRBV5-1 to TRBJ2-6; D gene ambiguous. The CDR3 extends over 17 amino acids. Germline values: CDR1 SGHRS, CDR2 YFSETQ. V was shortened by 0 bases and J by 3 bases, with 13 bases between the two germline ends. CDR3 amino acids: CASSLDPSLGGANVLTF. In nucleotides, the CDR3 is TGCGCCAGCAGCTTGGATCCCTCCCTGGGTGGGGCCAACGTCCTGACTTTC.

There are a few counts of this clonotype. The chain combines TRBV20-1 with TRBJ2-3, with D uncertain. Deletions cut 5 bases from V and 6 bases from J, with 9 bases between. The length of the CDR3 is 11 residues. Germline loops: CDR1 DFQATT, CDR2 SNEGSKA (reference sequence). CDR3 sequence: CSAAIADTQYF. CDR3 sequence (DNA): TGCAGTGCTGCTATTGCGGATACGCAGTATTTT.

The chain is built from TRBV18 and TRBJ1-2, with 10 bases that match TRBD1. V lost 6 bases to trimming and J lost 2 bases; unmatched junction nucleotides: 6. Germline loops: CDR1 KGHSH, CDR2 LQKENI. This CDR3 has 15 amino acids. CDR3 region: CASSPAGQGNYGYTF. The DNA of the CDR3 is TGTGCCAGCTCGCCGGCGGGACAGGGGAACTATGGCTACACCTTC.

In its sample, this clonotype was seen many times. The rearrangement joins TRBV28 to TRBJ2-3; D might be TRBD1 (5 bases). CDR3 length: 17 residues. V lost 6 bases and J lost 4, with 23 bases in between. The germline CDR1 and CDR2 sequences are MDHEN and SYDVKM. The CDR3 sequence is CASSPPFRVGIADTQYF. The CDR3 DNA reads TGTGCCAGCAGCCCTCCCTTCAGGGTAGGGATAGCAGATACGCAGTATTTT.

J is TRBJ2-2 and V is TRBV24-1; D is unresolved. Germline assignment: CDR1 KGHDR and CDR2 SFDVKD. The germline V and J ends were trimmed by 3 bases and 4 bases, with 8 bases remaining between them. The CDR3 loop spans 14 amino acids. For the CDR3, the DNA is TGTGCCACCAGTGATGGCCAGATCACCGGGGAGCTGTTTTTT. Translated, it gives CATSDGQITGELFF.

In its sample, this clonotype was seen many times. The gene calls are TRBV5-1 and TRBJ1-2, with 7 nucleotides matching TRBD1. Germline V CDR1 and CDR2: SGHRS, YFSETQ. J gave up 1 base and V 2 bases, and 5 bases lay outside the gene matches. The CDR3 runs to 15 residues. The CDR3 DNA is TGCGCCAGCAGCTTCGACGGACAGGATAACTATGGCTACACCTTC. Translation gives CASSFDGQDNYGYTF.

This clonotype was detected many times. This chain uses TRBV28 with TRBJ2-7, with 11 bases fitting TRBD2. The trim removed 5 bases at V and 0 bases at J, leaving 3 bases unmatched. This CDR3 region has 15 residues. The germline V gene has CDR1 MDHEN and CDR2 SYDVKM. CDR3 DNA: TGTGCCAGCAGTGTTAGCGGGAGGGCCTCCTACGAGCAGTACTTC. Its protein product is CASSVSGRASYEQYF.

The chain uses TRBV27 and TRBJ2-1; 14 bases agree with TRBD2. Germline V lookup: CDR1 MNHEY, CDR2 SMNVEV (reference sequence). With 8 bases clipped from V and 3 bases from J, the junction kept 9 bases outside the gene matches. The CDR3 has 17 residues. CDR3 sequence (DNA): TGTGCCAGCCCGGGACTAGCGGGAGTGGTGGACTACAATGAGCAGTTCTTC. Residues: CASPGLAGVVDYNEQFF.

This sequence joins TRBV20-1 and TRBJ2-7; TRBD2 might be the D (5 bases). CDR1 is DFQATT and CDR2 is SNEGSKA in the germline V gene (reference sequence). This CDR3 spans 12 amino acids. Trimming removed 2 bases from V and 0 bases from J, with 5 bases in between. CDR3 residues: CSARTSSYEQYF. CDR3 bases: TGCAGTGCTAGAACTAGCTCCTACGAGCAGTACTTC.

This clonotype is a singleton in its sample. The CDR3 reads CSARESSGGYEQYF. The DNA for the CDR3 is TGCAGTGCTAGAGAGTCTAGCGGGGGCTACGAGCAGTACTTC. The chain combines TRBV20-1 with TRBJ2-7, with 10 bases matching TRBD2. Trimming at V came to 0 bases and at J to 3 bases, leaving 2 bases not matched to a gene. CDR1 and CDR2 from the germline V gene are DFQATT and SNEGSKA (reference sequence). CDR3 length: 14 amino acids.

This clonotype was observed a handful of times. The rearrangement uses TRBV30 and TRBJ1-4; maybe TRBD1 (6 bases). Per the germline V gene, CDR1 is GTSNPN and CDR2 is SVGIG (reference sequence). The CDR3 loop spans 18 amino acids. Trimming took 0 bases from V and 3 from J, leaving 20 bases between them. The CDR3 reads CAWSVFLGTGMPNEKLFF. The DNA of the CDR3 is TGTGCCTGGAGTGTTTTCCTCGGTACAGGGATGCCTAATGAAAAACTGTTTTTT.

There are a few counts of this clonotype. The rearrangement links TRBV10-3 to TRBJ2-1; 10 bases are a match to TRBD2. Germline V CDR1 and CDR2: ENHRY, SYGVKD. This CDR3 has 17 amino acids. The trim removed 7 bases at V and 7 bases at J, leaving 16 bases unmatched. CDR3: CAIKASGSSPKLNEQFF. The CDR3 DNA is TGTGCCATCAAGGCTAGCGGGAGTTCTCCCAAACTAAATGAGCAGTTCTTC.

This clonotype was counted many times. This chain links TRBV2 with TRBJ2-7, with D uncertain. Germline V gene data show CDR1 as SNHLY and CDR2 as FYNNEI. Trimming took 7 bases from V and 0 from J, leaving 13 bases between them. The CDR3 has 14 residues. CDR3 bases: TGTGCCAGCACCGCAACCCCTTACTCCTACGAGCAGTACTTC. Translation: CASTATPYSYEQYF. The full variable domain, rest sourced from reference TRBV2 and TRBJ2-7, is EPEVTQTPSHQVTQMGQEVILRCVPISNHLYFYWYRQILGQKVEFLVSFYNNEISEKSEIFDDQFSVERPDGSNFTLKIRSTKLEDSAMYFCASTATPYSYEQYFGPGTRLTVT.

This clonotype was picked up many times. The chain uses TRBV3-1 and TRBJ1-4; D is ambiguous. V was clipped by 3 bases and J by 8 bases, with 13 bases between them. The CDR3 length is 14 residues. Looked up from germline, CDR1 is LGHDT and CDR2 is YNNKEL (reference sequence). The DNA of the CDR3 is TGTGCCAGCAGCCAGAGTCCCGGGGAGGAAAAACTGTTTTTT. The encoded protein is CASSQSPGEEKLFF.

This clonotype was seen repeatedly, ten times or more. The gene calls are TRBV7-9 and TRBJ1-1, with D possibly being TRBD1 (5 bases). Deletions cut 5 bases from V and 1 base from J, with 17 bases between. This CDR3 has 16 amino acids. Looked up from germline, CDR1 is SEHNR and CDR2 is FQNEAQ (reference sequence). The CDR3 nucleotides read TGTGCCAGCAGCACGGGATTTGGGACGCGGAACACTGAAGCTTTCTTT. Protein: CASSTGFGTRNTEAFF.

Ten or more counts support this clonotype. The rearrangement uses TRBV20-1 and TRBJ2-7; perhaps TRBD2 as D (5 bases). This CDR3 contains 13 residues. From germline, CDR1 is DFQATT and CDR2 SNEGSKA (reference sequence). Deletions cut 3 bases from V and 3 bases from J, with 12 bases between. The CDR3 region is CSASGVTIYEQYF. The CDR3 DNA follows: TGCAGTGCTAGCGGGGTCACCATCTACGAGCAGTACTTC.

This clonotype was detected many times. The J gene is TRBJ2-2, the V gene TRBV2; D could derive from TRBD1 or TRBD2 (5 bases each). Germline V gene data show CDR1 as SNHLY and CDR2 as FYNNEI. CDR3 length: 13 residues. Trimming left V 5 bases short and J 6 bases short, with 10 bases between. CDR3 nucleotide sequence: TGTGCCAGCAGTCTCGGGGCCCCCGGGGAGCTGTTTTTT. Translating gives CASSLGAPGELFF.

The sample holds many counts of this clonotype. The chain uses TRBV28 and TRBJ2-7; TRBD2 matches at 8 bases. The germline CDR1 and CDR2 sequences are MDHEN and SYDVKM. The J segment lost 4 bases and the V segment lost 6 bases, leaving 14 bases of the junction unmatched. The CDR3 contains 16 residues. The CDR3 spells CASRSAPAGVGYEQYF. The CDR3 nucleotides read TGTGCCAGCAGATCGGCGCCAGCGGGAGTCGGATACGAGCAGTACTTC.

The V and J genes are TRBV10-3 and TRBJ1-3; D ambiguous. Germline lookup yields CDR1 ENHRY and CDR2 SYGVKD. The CDR3 is 16 amino acids. Between the trimmed V and J ends, which lost 8 bases and 0 bases, there was a span of 17 bases. The CDR3 region has the DNA TGTGCCATCGAGGCAGGCAGGACCATCTCTGGAAACACCATATATTTT. This translates into CAIEAGRTISGNTIYF.

With respect to this clonotype: Being one base from a much bigger clone, this may be a read error. V is TRBV5-1 and J is TRBJ2-3; 14 nucleotides align to TRBD2. V gave up 7 bases and J gave up 6 bases; unmatched junction bases: 13. Per germline, CDR1 SGHRS and CDR2 YFSETQ. CDR3 length equals 17 residues. The CDR3 loop reads CASGVRPGLAGEDTQYF. CDR3 DNA: TGCGCCAGCGGCGTACGGCCGGGACTAGCGGGAGAGGATACGCAGTATTTT.

This clonotype occurred a few times. V and J are TRBV9 and TRBJ2-2, with D possibly being TRBD1 or TRBD2 (5 bases each). Germline-derived CDR1 and CDR2 are SGDLS and YYNGEE. The CDR3 has 17 amino acids. V shed 1 base and J shed 7 bases, with 20 bases lying between them. As DNA, the CDR3 is TGTGCCAGCAGCGTAACTGGGGACCCCGTCTTAGGCGGGGAGCTGTTTTTT. Amino acid sequence: CASSVTGDPVLGGELFF.